This T cell receptor (beta chain) was profiled in a study of regulatory T cells in long-lasting Graves disease. The CDR3 covers 15 residues. V lost 5 bases, J lost 2 bases, and 7 bases stayed unmatched. Germline CDR1 reads MNHEY; CDR2 reads SVGAGI. Specified time point: newly diagnosed GD, antithyroid drugs for less than 3 months. Construction of the TCR library relied on RNA isolated from PBMCs. Patients came from an endocrinology department in Xi'an, China. This clonotype was detected ten times or more. iRepertoire HTBI primers and Arm-PCR of CDR3 regions built TCR beta libraries. TCRdb used MiXCR to reprocess the multiplex PCR reads, holding one entry per CDR3 protein. The sample yields fewer than 550,000 distinct CDR3 sequences, 15% to 20% seen once. This sample also belongs to another study, concerning T cells in Graves' hyperthyroidism and ophthalmopathy.

The sequence was collected from a middle-aged woman with Graves disease. The rearrangement joins TRBV6-5 to TRBJ1-2, with TRBD1 identical over 8 bases. The source was peripheral blood mononuclear cells (PBMCs), collected at new diagnosis, from a patient treated with antithyroid drugs. The CDR3 sequence is CASSKSTGANYGYTF. CDR3 DNA: TGTGCCAGCAGTAAATCGACAGGGGCGAACTATGGCTACACCTTC.